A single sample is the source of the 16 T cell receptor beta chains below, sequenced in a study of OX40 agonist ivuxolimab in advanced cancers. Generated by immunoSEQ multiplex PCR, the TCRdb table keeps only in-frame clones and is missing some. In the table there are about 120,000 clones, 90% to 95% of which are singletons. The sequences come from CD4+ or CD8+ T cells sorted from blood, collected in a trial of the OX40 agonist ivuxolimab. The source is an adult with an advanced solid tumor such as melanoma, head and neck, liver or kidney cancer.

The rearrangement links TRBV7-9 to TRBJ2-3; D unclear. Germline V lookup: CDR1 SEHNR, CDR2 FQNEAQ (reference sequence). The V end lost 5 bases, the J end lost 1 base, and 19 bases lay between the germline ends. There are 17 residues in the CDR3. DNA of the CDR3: TGTGCCAGCAGCCCCCAGGCTGTCGGTTTTGGCACAGATACGCAGTATTTT. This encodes CASSPQAVGFGTDTQYF.

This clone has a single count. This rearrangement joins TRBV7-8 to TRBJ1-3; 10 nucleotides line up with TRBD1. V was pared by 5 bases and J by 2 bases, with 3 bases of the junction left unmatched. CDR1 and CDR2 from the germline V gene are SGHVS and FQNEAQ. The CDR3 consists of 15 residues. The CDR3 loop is CASSQGQGTGNTIYF. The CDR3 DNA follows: TGTGCCAGCAGCCAGGGACAGGGGACTGGAAACACCATATATTTT.

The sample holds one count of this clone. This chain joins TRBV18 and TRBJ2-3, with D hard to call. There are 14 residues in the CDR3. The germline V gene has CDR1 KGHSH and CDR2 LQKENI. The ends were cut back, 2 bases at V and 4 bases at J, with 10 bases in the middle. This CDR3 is CASSPEPSADTQYF. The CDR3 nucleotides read TGTGCCAGCTCACCAGAACCCTCCGCAGATACGCAGTATTTT.

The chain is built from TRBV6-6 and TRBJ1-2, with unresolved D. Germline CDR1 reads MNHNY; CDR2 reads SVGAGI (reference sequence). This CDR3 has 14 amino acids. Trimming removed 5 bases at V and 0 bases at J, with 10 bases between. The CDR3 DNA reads TGTGCCAGCAGTCCCCACGGTACTAACTATGGCTACACCTTC. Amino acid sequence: CASSPHGTNYGYTF.

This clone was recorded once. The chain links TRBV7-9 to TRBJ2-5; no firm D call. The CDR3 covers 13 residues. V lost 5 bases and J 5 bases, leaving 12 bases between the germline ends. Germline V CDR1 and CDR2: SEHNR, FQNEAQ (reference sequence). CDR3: CASSPLLGETQYF. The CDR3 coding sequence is TGTGCCAGCAGCCCCCTTTTGGGCGAGACCCAGTACTTC.

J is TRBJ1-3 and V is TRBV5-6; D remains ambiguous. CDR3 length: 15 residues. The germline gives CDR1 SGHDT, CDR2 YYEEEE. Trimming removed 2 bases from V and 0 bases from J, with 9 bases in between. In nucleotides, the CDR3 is TGTGCCAGCAGCTTATACGGGAGCTCTGGAAACACCATATATTTT. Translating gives CASSLYGSSGNTIYF.

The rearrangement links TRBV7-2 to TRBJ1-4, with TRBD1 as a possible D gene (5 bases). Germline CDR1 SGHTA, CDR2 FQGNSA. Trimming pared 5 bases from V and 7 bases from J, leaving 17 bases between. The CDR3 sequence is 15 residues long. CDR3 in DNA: TGTGCCAGCAGCCCCCCGGGGGTAGAGGGTGAAAAACTGTTTTTT. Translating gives CASSPPGVEGEKLFF.

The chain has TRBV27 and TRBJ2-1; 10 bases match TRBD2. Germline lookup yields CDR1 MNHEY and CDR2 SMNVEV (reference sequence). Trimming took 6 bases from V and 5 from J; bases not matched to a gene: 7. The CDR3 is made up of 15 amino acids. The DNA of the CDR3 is TGTGCCAGCAGGCCTAGCGGGAGAAAGAACAATGAGCAGTTCTTC. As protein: CASRPSGRKNNEQFF.

The CDR3 is CASSVEGSSGNTIYF. CDR3 bases: TGTGCCAGCAGCGTAGAAGGGTCCTCTGGAAACACCATATATTTT. The rearrangement links TRBV9 to TRBJ1-3; unclear D gene. The CDR3 sequence is 15 residues long. V was cut by 0 bases and J by 0 bases, with 7 bases left in between. Germline V lookup: CDR1 SGDLS, CDR2 YYNGEE.

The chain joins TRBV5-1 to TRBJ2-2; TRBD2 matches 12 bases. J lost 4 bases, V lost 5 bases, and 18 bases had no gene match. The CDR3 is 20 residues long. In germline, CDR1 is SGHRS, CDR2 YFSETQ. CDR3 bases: TGCGCCAGCAGTCTGGCGGCTAGCGGGGGGGCCCTGGTCACCACCGGGGAGCTGTTTTTT. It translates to CASSLAASGGALVTTGELFF.

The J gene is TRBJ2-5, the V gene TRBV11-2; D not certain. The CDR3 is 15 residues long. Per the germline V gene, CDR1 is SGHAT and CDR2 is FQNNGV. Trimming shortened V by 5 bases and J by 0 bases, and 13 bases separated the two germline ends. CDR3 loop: CASSPLDSHQETQYF. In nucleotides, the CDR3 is TGTGCCAGCAGCCCGTTAGACTCCCACCAAGAGACCCAGTACTTC.

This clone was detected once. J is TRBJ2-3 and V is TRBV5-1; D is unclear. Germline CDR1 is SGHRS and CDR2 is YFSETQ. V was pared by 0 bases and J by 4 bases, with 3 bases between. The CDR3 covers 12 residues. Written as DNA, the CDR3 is TGCGCCAGCAGCTTGGAAGCAGATACGCAGTATTTT. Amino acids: CASSLEADTQYF.

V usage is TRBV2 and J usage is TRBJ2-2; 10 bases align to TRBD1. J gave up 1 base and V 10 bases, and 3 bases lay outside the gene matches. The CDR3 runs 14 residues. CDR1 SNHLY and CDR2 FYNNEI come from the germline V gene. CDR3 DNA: TGTGCCACCAGGGACAGGGGGAACACCGGGGAGCTGTTTTTT. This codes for CATRDRGNTGELFF.

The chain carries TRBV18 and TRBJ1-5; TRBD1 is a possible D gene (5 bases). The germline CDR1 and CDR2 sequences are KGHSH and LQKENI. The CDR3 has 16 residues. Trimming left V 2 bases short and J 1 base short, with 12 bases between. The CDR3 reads CASSPNGAGSNQPQHF. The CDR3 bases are TGTGCCAGCTCACCAAACGGGGCCGGCAGCAATCAGCCCCAGCATTTT.

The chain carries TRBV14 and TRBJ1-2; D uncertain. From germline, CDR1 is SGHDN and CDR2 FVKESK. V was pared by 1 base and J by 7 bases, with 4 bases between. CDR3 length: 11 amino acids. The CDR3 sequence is CASSQGSGYTF. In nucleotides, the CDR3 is TGTGCCAGCAGCCAAGGATCTGGCTACACCTTC.

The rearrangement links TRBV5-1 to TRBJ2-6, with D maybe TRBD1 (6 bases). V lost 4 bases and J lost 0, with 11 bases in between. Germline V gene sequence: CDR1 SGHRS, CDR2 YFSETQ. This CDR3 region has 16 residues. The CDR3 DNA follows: TGCGCCAGCAGCATTCAGGGGAGCTCTGGGGCCAACGTCCTGACTTTC. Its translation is CASSIQGSSGANVLTF.